This entry describes one TCR beta chain. Its target antigen remains unknown. Per-base qualities were not stored, and no clone one base away is much larger. The donors were healthy, HIV-negative adults who had no recently reported acute infections or vaccinations. All donors were Caucasian adults living in Nashville, Tennessee, USA. Magnetic negative selection was used to enrich CD4+ T cells, after which naive cells were positively selected on CD45RA and the negative fraction became the memory subset. Blood was obtained by leukapheresis, after which PBMCs were separated by Ficoll-Histopaque density gradient centrifugation and cryopreserved in liquid nitrogen vapor phase. Analytical flow cytometry was used to check the purity and quantity of every magnetically sorted T cell population. Each sorted fraction had its genomic DNA isolated and then quantified by UV absorbance on a Nanodrop 2000c. This entry comes from a study of shared clonotypes between healthy human individuals (dated by TCRdb to about 2020). A note on the overall study: A couple of women and a few men aged 18 to 49 years were included in the cohort. For each donor, CD4 naive and CD4 memory were each given three plates, CD8 naive was given two plates, and CD8 memory was given one plate. To estimate repertoire size and how much clonotypes are shared between individuals, the study performed deep sequencing of blood TCR repertoires from a few healthy adults. Different laboratories and diverse techniques were used to prepare libraries and sequence TCR repertoires, to increase sequencing depth and limit assay-specific biases. Each donor's leukapheresis produced roughly between roughly 0.85 and 10 billion PBMCs.

General findings and caveats noted by the study authors: Estimated clonotype richness was generally larger for naive than for memory subsets. Sharing across several donors was observed for approximately 5% of naive CD4, about 4% of naive CD8, 2% to 2.5% of memory CD4, and over 0.3% of memory CD8 clonotypes. Pairwise subsampling led to the expectation that sequencing depth would affect the degree of clonotype sharing among donors. Because the study included a small number of donors, the genetic and exposure-history diversity represented was limited. Sampling was limited to blood, and TCR repertoires in tissue likely differ from TCR repertoires in blood. Even with the large sequencing depth, rarefaction of the sorted-subset datasets indicated that sequencing was incomplete. Higher generation probabilities were observed for clonotypes shared by all four sorted-subset donors than for non-shared clonotypes.

Trimming accounts for 8 bases at V and 1 base at J, while the number of junction bases matched to no gene is 3. The germline V gene provides CDR1 SGHVS and CDR2 FNYEAQ. The CDR3, from cysteine to phenylalanine, totals 13 residues. Just the 39-base CDR3 DNA is kept, in frame starting at base 1. Using the deep immunoSEQ assay, TCR CDR3 regions were amplified from genomic DNA by multiplex PCR. Extracted genomic DNA from each cell subset was distributed evenly across all wells of several immunoSEQ 96-well plates, and each plate was treated as a replicate. For sorted subsets, about 200 ng genomic DNA, equal to some 30,000 T cell genomes, was loaded into each replicate PCR. Purified libraries were quantified with a Qubit 3.0 fluorometer, sized on a Bioanalyzer 2100, and re-quantified with the KAPA Library Quantification kit. Every immunoSEQ 96-well plate was sequenced on a dedicated single-read 150-cycle Illumina NextSeq 550 flow cell. On the study's bioinformatics: The immunoSEQ output contained only junctional sequences without quality scores, so filtering could not match that applied to full-length reads. Sequences were annotated with PyIR, a Python wrapper for IgBLAST v1.9, and V/J genes and CDR3 were assigned using IMGT germline references. Reads were filtered out if the reads had weak V/J assignments (E-value above 1e-6), no CDR3, stop codons, out-of-frame junctions, or ambiguous translated residues. V3J clonotypes were defined as sequences sharing an identical inferred V gene, J gene, and CDR3 amino acid sequence. Percentage overlap between repertoires was computed as shared unique clonotypes divided by the size of the smaller repertoire. Repertoire richness was assessed with RTK rarefaction, the Chao1 estimator, and Recon v2.1 estimates of unobserved clonotypes. Generation probabilities for all TCRbeta clonotypes obtained by the gDNA method from a handful of donors were computed using OLGA. In its TCRdb copy, this immuneACCESS table keeps in-frame sequences only and misses some clones. Where compared with another copy, unresolved V genes explain less than half of these, and the others have no known cause. Clone size and V and J calls were adopted from that table, with D and trimming inferred from the DNA. In this sample the table shows roughly 1,500,000 clones, approximately 98.5% of which occur a single time. Over 0.3% of the sample comes from the top ten.

This receptor chain uses TRBV7-6 and TRBJ1-1, with 8 bases in between that match TRBD1. The specimen was naive CD4+ T cells sorted from blood. The meaning of the sample's cell subset or site label: CD45RA+ positively selected. This receptor was identified in a man in his thirties or forties in good health. The CDR3 reads CASQTGGNTEAFF. The nucleotide sequence is TGTGCCAGCCAAACAGGGGGGAACACTGAAGCTTTCTTT.